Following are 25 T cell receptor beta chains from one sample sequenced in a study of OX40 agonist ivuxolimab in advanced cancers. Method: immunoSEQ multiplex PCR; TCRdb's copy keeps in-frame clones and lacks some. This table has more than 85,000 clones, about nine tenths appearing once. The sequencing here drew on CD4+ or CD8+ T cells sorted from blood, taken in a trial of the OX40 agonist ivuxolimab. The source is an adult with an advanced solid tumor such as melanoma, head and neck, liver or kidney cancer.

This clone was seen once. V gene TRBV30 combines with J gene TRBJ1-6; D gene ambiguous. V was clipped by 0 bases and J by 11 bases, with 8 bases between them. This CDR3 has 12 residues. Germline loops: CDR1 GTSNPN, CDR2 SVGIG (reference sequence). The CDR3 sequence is CAWSVMGAPLHF. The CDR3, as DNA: TGTGCCTGGAGTGTAATGGGAGCACCCCTCCACTTT. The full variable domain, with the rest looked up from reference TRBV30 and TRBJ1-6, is SQTIHQWPATLVQPVGSPLSLECTVEGTSNPNLYWYRQAAGRGLQLLFYSVGIGQISSEVPQNLSASRPQDRQFILSSKKLLLSDSGFYLCAWSVMGAPLHFGNGTRLTVT.

The CDR3 here is CASSLVGPGTNGGSGELFF. The CDR3 nucleotides are TGTGCCAGCAGCCTCGTCGGGCCCGGGACAAATGGGGGGTCCGGGGAGCTGTTTTTT. This chain uses TRBV5-6 with TRBJ2-2, with D possibly being TRBD1 or TRBD2 (6 bases each). The CDR3 spans 19 residues. Trimming took off 4 bases at V and 6 bases at J, with 28 bases between the two ends. Germline V gene data show CDR1 as SGHDT and CDR2 as YYEEEE.

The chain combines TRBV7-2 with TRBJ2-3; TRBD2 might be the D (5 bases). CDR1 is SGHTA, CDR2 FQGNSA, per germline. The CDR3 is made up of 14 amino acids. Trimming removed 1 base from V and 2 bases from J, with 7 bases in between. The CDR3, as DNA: TGTGCCAGCAGCTTAGGGCGGGCCACAGATACGCAGTATTTT. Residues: CASSLGRATDTQYF.

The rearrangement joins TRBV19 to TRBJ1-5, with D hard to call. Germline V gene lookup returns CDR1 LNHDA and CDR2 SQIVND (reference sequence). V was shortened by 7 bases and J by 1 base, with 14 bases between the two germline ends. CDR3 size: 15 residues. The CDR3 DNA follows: TGTGCCAGTACCGAGGTCGGGCGGAGCAATCAGCCCCAGCATTTT. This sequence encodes CASTEVGRSNQPQHF.

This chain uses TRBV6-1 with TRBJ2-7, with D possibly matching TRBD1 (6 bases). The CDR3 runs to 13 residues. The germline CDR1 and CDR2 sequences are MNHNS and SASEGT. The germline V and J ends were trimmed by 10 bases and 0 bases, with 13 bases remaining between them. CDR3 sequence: CATSGTPSYEQYF. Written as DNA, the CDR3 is TGTGCCACCTCCGGGACACCCTCCTACGAGCAGTACTTC.

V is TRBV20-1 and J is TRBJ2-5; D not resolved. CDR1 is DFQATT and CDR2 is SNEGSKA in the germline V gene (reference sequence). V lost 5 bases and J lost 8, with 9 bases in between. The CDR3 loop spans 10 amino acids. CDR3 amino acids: CSALWRTQYF. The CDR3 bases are TGCAGTGCTTTATGGAGAACCCAGTACTTC.

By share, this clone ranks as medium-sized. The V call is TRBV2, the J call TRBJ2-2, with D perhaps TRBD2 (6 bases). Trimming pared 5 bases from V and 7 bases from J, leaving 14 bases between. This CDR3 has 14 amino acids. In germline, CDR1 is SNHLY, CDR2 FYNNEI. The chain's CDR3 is CASSTGVGVGELFF. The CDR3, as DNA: TGTGCCAGCAGTACGGGAGTCGGCGTCGGGGAGCTGTTTTTT. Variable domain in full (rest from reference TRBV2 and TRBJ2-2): EPEVTQTPSHQVTQMGQEVILRCVPISNHLYFYWYRQILGQKVEFLVSFYNNEISEKSEIFDDQFSVERPDGSNFTLKIRSTKLEDSAMYFCASSTGVGVGELFFGEGSRLTVL.

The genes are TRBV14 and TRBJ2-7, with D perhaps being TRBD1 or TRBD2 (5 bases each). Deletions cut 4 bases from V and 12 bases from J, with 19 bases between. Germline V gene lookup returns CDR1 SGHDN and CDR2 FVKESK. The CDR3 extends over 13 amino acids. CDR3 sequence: CASSPGWRQGPYF. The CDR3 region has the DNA TGTGCCAGCAGCCCAGGGTGGAGGCAGGGCCCGTACTTC.

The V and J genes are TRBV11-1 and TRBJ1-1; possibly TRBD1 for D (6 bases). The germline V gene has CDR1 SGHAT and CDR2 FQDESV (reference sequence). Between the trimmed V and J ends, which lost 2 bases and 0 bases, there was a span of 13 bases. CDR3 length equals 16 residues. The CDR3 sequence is CASSLYRVAMNTEAFF. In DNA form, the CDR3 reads TGTGCCAGCAGCTTATACAGGGTCGCCATGAACACTGAAGCTTTCTTT.

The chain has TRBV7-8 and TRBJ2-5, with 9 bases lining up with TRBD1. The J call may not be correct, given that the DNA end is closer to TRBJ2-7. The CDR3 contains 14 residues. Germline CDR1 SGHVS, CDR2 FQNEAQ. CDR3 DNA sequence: TGTGCCAGCAGCTTGAGGGGACAGGGCTACGAGCAGTACTTC. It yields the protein CASSLRGQGYEQYF.

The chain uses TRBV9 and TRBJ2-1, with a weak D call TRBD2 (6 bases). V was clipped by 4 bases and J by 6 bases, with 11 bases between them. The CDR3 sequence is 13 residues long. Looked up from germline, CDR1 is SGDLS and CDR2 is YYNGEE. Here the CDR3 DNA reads TGTGCCAGCAGCCAAGGGCGGGGCAATGAGCAGTTCTTC. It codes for CASSQGRGNEQFF.

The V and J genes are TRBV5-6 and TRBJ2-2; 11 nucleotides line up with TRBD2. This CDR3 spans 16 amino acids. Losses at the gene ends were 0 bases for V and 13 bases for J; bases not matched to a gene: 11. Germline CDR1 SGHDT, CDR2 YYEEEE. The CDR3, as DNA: TGTGCCAGCAGCTTGGTGGTGACTAGCGGGGTCCAGGGGCTGTTTTTT. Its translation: CASSLVVTSGVQGLFF.

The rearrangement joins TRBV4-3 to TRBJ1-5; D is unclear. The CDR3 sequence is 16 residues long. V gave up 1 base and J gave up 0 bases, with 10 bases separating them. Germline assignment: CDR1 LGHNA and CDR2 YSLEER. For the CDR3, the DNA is TGCGCCAGCAGCCAAGGGCCCGCCTATAGCAATCAGCCCCAGCATTTT. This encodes CASSQGPAYSNQPQHF.

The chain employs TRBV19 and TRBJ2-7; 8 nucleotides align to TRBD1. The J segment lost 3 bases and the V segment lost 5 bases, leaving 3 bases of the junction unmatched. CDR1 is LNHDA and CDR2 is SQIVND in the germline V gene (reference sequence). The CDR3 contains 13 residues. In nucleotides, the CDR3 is TGTGCCAGTAGTCGGGACAGGAGCTACGAGCAGTACTTC. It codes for CASSRDRSYEQYF.

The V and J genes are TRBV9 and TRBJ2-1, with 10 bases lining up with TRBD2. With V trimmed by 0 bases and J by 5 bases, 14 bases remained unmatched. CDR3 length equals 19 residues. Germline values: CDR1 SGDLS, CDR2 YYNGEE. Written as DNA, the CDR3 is TGTGCCAGCAGCGTAGCGGGACCCGGGACTAGCGTCAAACACAATGAGCAGTTCTTC. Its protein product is CASSVAGPGTSVKHNEQFF. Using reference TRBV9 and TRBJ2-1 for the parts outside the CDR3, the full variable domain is DSGVTQTPKHLITATGQRVTLRCSPRSGDLSVYWYQQSLDQGLQFLIQYYNGEERAKGNILERFSAQQFPDLHSELNLSSLELGDSALYFCASSVAGPGTSVKHNEQFFGPGTRLTVL.

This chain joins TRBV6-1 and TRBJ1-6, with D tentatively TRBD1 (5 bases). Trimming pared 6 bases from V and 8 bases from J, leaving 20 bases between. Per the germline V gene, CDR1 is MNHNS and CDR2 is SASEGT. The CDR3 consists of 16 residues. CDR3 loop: CASSEKLRGKHSPLHF. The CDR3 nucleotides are TGTGCCAGCAGCGAAAAACTTAGGGGAAAGCATTCACCCCTCCACTTT.

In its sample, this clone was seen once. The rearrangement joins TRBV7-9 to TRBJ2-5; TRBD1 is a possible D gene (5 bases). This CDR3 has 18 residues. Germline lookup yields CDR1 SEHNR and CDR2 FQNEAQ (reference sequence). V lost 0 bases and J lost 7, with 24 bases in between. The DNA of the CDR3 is TGTGCCAGCAGCTTAGCGAAAACGGGCTCCATAATTAGGGGGACCCAGTACTTC. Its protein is CASSLAKTGSIIRGTQYF.

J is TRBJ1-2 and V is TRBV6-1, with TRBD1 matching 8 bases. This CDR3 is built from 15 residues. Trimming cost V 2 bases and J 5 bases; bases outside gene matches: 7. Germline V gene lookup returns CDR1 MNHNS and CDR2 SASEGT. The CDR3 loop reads CASSETQGVGYGYTF. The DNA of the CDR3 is TGTGCCAGCAGTGAAACACAGGGGGTTGGGTATGGCTACACCTTC.

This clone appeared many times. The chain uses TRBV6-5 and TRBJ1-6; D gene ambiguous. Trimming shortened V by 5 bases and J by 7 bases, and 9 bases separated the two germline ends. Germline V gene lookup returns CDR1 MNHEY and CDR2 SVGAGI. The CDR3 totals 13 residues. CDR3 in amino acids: CASSGQQNSPLHF. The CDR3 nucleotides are TGTGCCAGCAGTGGGCAGCAGAATTCACCCCTCCACTTT.

CDR3 sequence: CASSLESGVAKNIQYF. The CDR3 DNA follows: TGTGCCAGCAGCTTAGAGTCAGGGGTGGCCAAAAACATTCAGTACTTC. The rearrangement uses TRBV7-2 and TRBJ2-4; tentative D call: TRBD1 (6 bases). The V gene lost 1 base and the J gene lost 1 base, with 11 bases spanning the gap. Germline CDR1 SGHTA, CDR2 FQGNSA. CDR3 length: 16 amino acids.

CDR3 sequence (DNA): TGTGCCAGCGCTACCCCGCGAGATACGCAGTATTTT. Translating gives CASATPRDTQYF. V usage is TRBV7-2 and J usage is TRBJ2-3, with unresolved D. V was cut by 8 bases and J by 5 bases, with 11 bases left in between. This CDR3 comprises 12 residues. Per the germline V gene, CDR1 is SGHTA and CDR2 is FQGNSA. Complete variable domain (other parts from reference TRBV7-2 and TRBJ2-3): GAGVSQSPSNKVTEKGKDVELRCDPISGHTALYWYRQSLGQGLEFLIYFQGNSAPDKSGLPSDRFSAERTGGSVSTLTIQRTQQEDSAVYLCASATPRDTQYFGPGTRLTVL.

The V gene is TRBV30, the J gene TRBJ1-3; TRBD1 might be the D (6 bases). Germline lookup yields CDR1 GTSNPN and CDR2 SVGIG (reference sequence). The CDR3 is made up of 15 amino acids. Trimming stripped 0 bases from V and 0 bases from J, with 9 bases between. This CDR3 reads CAWSVDRISGNTIYF. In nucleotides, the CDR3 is TGTGCCTGGAGTGTGGACAGAATCTCTGGAAACACCATATATTTT.

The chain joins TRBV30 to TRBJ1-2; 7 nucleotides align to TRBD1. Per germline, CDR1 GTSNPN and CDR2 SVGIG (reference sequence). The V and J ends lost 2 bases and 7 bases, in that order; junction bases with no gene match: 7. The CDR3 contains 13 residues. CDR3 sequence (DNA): TGTGCCTGGAGTTACCAGGGGGATAGTGGCTACACCTTC. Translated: CAWSYQGDSGYTF.

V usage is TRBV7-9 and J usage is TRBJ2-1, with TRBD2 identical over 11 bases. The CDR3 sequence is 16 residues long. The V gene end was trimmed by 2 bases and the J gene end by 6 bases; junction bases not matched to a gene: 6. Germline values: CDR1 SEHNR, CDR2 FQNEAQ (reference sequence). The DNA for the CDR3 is TGTGCCAGCAGCTTATTAGCGGGGGGGCTCGGCAATGAGCAGTTCTTC. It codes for CASSLLAGGLGNEQFF. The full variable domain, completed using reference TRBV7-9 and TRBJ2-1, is DTGVSQNPRHKITKRGQNVTFRCDPISEHNRLYWYRQTLGQGPEFLTYFQNEAQLEKSRLLSDRFSAERPKGSFSTLEIQRTEQGDSAMYLCASSLLAGGLGNEQFFGPGTRLTVL.

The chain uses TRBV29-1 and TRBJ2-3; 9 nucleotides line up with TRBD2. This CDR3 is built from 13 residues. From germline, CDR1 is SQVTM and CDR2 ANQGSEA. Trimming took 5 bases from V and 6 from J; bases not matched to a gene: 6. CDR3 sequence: CSVFLAGSDTQYF. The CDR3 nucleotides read TGCAGCGTTTTCCTAGCGGGGTCCGATACGCAGTATTTT.